The T cell receptor beta chain under discussion was sequenced for a study of T-cell reconstitution after alpha-beta-depleted transplantation in children. This clonotype showed up many times. Unique molecular identifiers were incorporated when the TCRbeta library was constructed. TCRdb re-called the PCR reads with MiXCR, one entry per CDR3 protein. The sample holds more than 150,000 distinct CDR3 sequences, roughly 6.8% seen once. Sequencing was performed on PBMCs from the stem cell graft donor, taken from the stem cell graft. This clonotype was obtained from a human donor who donated a stem cell graft to a child with Wiskott-Aldrich syndrome.

CDR3 nucleotide sequence: TGCAGTGCTGGGGACCTCGGCCGGACCACATCCTACGAGCAGTACTTC. Amino acids: CSAGDLGRTTSYEQYF. The J gene is TRBJ2-7, the V gene TRBV20-1; D tentatively fits TRBD1 or TRBD2 (5 bases each). Germline loops: CDR1 DFQATT, CDR2 SNEGSKA (reference sequence). V lost 5 bases, J lost 1 base, and 21 bases lay in between. CDR3 length equals 16 residues.